These 24 T cell receptor beta chains came from one sample sequenced in a study of CD8+ T cells in alopecia areata. The authors extracted RNA and reverse transcribed it into cDNA as the sequencing template. Method: immunoSEQ multiplex PCR; TCRdb's copy keeps in-frame clones and lacks some. The sample lists roughly 200,000 clones; roughly 44% were seen once. Treatment denoted: oral pan-JAK inhibitor, 5-10 mg twice daily. The sample consisted of CD4+ T cells sorted from blood, taken at roughly week 36, from a patient treated with tofacitinib. The receptors stem from a human donor with alopecia areata.

This clone occurred a few times. This chain joins TRBV28 and TRBJ2-7; possibly TRBD2 for D (6 bases). CDR1 MDHEN and CDR2 SYDVKM come from the germline V gene. The CDR3 is 15 residues long. The V end lost 6 bases, the J end lost 0 bases, and 15 bases lay between the germline ends. The CDR3 DNA reads TGTGCCAGCAGCCCCAACGGGGGAGCCTCCTACGAGCAGTACTTC. This sequence encodes CASSPNGGASYEQYF. Drawing the rest from reference TRBV28 and TRBJ2-7, the complete variable domain is DVKVTQSSRYLVKRTGEKVFLECVQDMDHENMFWYRQDPGLGLRLIYFSYDVKMKEKGDIPEGYSVSREKKERFSLILESASTNQTSMYLCASSPNGGASYEQYFGPGTRLTVT.

On this clone: At one boundary the junction diverges from the germline segment, which might be a read error. The J gene is TRBJ2-6, the V gene TRBV7-2, with 9 nucleotides matching TRBD2. The germline V gene encodes CDR1 SGHTA and CDR2 FQGNSA. The CDR3 has 16 amino acids. The CDR3 nucleotides read TGCGGGGGGCGGGAGGGCCCGAACGCTGGGGCCAACGTCCTGACTTTC. This translates into CGGREGPNAGANVLTF.

The V call is TRBV19, the J call TRBJ1-1; D unresolved. The length of the CDR3 is 14 residues. V was clipped by 2 bases and J by 0 bases, with 7 bases between them. The germline V gene encodes CDR1 LNHDA and CDR2 SQIVND (reference sequence). The CDR3 DNA reads TGTGCCAGTAGTATATTCGGATTGAACACTGAAGCTTTCTTT. This sequence encodes CASSIFGLNTEAFF.

This chain connects TRBV29-1 to TRBJ2-3; weak D call: TRBD2 (6 bases). Per germline, CDR1 SQVTM and CDR2 ANQGSEA. The CDR3 is 13 amino acids. Trimming took 6 bases from V and 2 from J, leaving 12 bases between them. CDR3 protein: CSVTRATTDTQYF. CDR3 nucleotide sequence: TGCAGCGTGACTAGGGCCACCACAGATACGCAGTATTTT.

The rearrangement links TRBV12-5 to TRBJ1-1; the match to TRBD1 covers 7 bases. CDR3 length: 18 amino acids. Germline assignment: CDR1 LGHNT and CDR2 FRNRAP. V gave up 0 bases and J gave up 4 bases; unmatched junction bases: 14. CDR3 nucleotides: TGTGCTAGTGGTTTGGTAGGTATAGGGGGCGCCGCGGGCACTGAAGCTTTCTTT. It translates to CASGLVGIGGAAGTEAFF.

The chain uses TRBV2 and TRBJ1-3; D not certain. The CDR3 sequence is 14 residues long. V was trimmed by 8 bases and J by 0 bases, leaving 11 bases between them. Per germline, CDR1 SNHLY and CDR2 FYNNEI. CDR3 protein: CASALFYSGNTIYF. In DNA form, the CDR3 reads TGTGCCAGCGCCCTCTTTTACTCTGGAAACACCATATATTTT.

This clone turned up a few times. The chain's CDR3 is CASIPQGGFYEKLFF. CDR3 in DNA: TGTGCCAGCATTCCTCAGGGGGGGTTTTATGAAAAACTGTTTTTT. This chain connects TRBV21-1 to TRBJ1-4. TRBV21-1 is termed a pseudogene. CDR3 length equals 15 residues.

This chain links TRBV5-1 with TRBJ2-3; a possible D gene is TRBD2 (5 bases). Trimming removed 2 bases at V and 2 bases at J, with 9 bases between. CDR3 length: 14 residues. Germline V gene data show CDR1 as SGHRS and CDR2 as YFSETQ. The CDR3 DNA reads TGCGCCAGCAGCTTTGAGGGATACACAGATACGCAGTATTTT. This gives the protein CASSFEGYTDTQYF.

Only a few counts were recorded for this clone. The chain carries TRBV9 and TRBJ2-3; D might be TRBD1 (6 bases). Germline V gives CDR1 SGDLS, CDR2 YYNGEE. The CDR3 is 15 residues long. Trimming left V 4 bases short and J 3 bases short, with 15 bases between. CDR3 amino acids: CASSTTGQGTDTQYF. CDR3 in DNA: TGTGCCAGCAGCACCACAGGGCAGGGAACAGATACGCAGTATTTT.

The chain carries TRBV9 and TRBJ1-5; TRBD1 might be the D (5 bases). Germline CDR1 and CDR2: SGDLS and YYNGEE. The ends were cut back, 0 bases at V and 0 bases at J, with 7 bases in the middle. The CDR3 contains 15 residues. The chain's CDR3 is CASSVEGDSNQPQHF. The CDR3, as DNA: TGTGCCAGCAGCGTAGAAGGGGATAGCAATCAGCCCCAGCATTTT. Supplemented by reference TRBV9 and TRBJ1-5, the full variable domain reads DSGVTQTPKHLITATGQRVTLRCSPRSGDLSVYWYQQSLDQGLQFLIQYYNGEERAKGNILERFSAQQFPDLHSELNLSSLELGDSALYFCASSVEGDSNQPQHFGDGTRLSIL.

This clone was detected a few times. The chain is built from TRBV29-1 and TRBJ1-5; D is uncertain. Germline CDR1 SQVTM, CDR2 ANQGSEA. The V end lost 7 bases, the J end lost 3 bases, and 13 bases lay between the germline ends. The CDR3 sequence is 13 residues long. CDR3 coding DNA: TGCAGCGCAGGAACCGGATTCAATCAGCCCCAGCATTTT. This translates into CSAGTGFNQPQHF.

This clone has just one count. This chain joins TRBV5-4 and TRBJ2-3, with unresolved D. The length of the CDR3 is 13 residues. Germline assignment: CDR1 SGHNT and CDR2 YYREEE (reference sequence). Trimming removed 2 bases at V and 6 bases at J, with 10 bases between. The CDR3 reads CASSLLSLDTQYF. CDR3 sequence (DNA): TGTGCCAGCAGCTTACTGTCCCTTGATACGCAGTATTTT. The full variable domain, rest sourced from reference TRBV5-4 and TRBJ2-3, is ETGVTQSPTHLIKTRGQQVTLRCSSQSGHNTVSWYQQALGQGPQFIFQYYREEENGRGNFPPRFSGLQFPNYSSELNVNALELDDSALYLCASSLLSLDTQYFGPGTRLTVL.

This clone was counted once. This chain links TRBV29-1 with TRBJ2-3; 16 bases agree with TRBD2. This CDR3 comprises 16 residues. Germline V gene data show CDR1 as SQVTM and CDR2 as ANQGSEA. J gave up 4 bases and V 6 bases, and 7 bases lay outside the gene matches. CDR3: CSVQRGLAGGPDTQYF. DNA of the CDR3: TGCAGCGTCCAGCGGGGACTAGCGGGAGGGCCAGATACGCAGTATTTT.

This clone showed up just a few times. The chain's CDR3 is CAISESGPDKGEQYF. In nucleotides, the CDR3 is TGTGCCATCAGTGAGTCAGGTCCAGACAAAGGCGAGCAGTACTTC. This chain links TRBV10-3 with TRBJ2-7; D remains unclear. In germline, CDR1 is ENHRY, CDR2 SYGVKD. The CDR3 consists of 15 residues. Trimming shortened V by 0 bases and J by 6 bases, and 15 bases separated the two germline ends.

The CDR3, as DNA: TGTGCCAGCAGCCCAGTGGCAGGCGAGCAGTACTTC. The encoded protein is CASSPVAGEQYF. The chain carries TRBV5-6 and TRBJ2-7; no clear D gene. This CDR3 is 12 amino acids long. V was cut by 4 bases and J by 6 bases, with 11 bases left in between. Germline CDR1 reads SGHDT; CDR2 reads YYEEEE.

The J gene is TRBJ2-3, the V gene TRBV4-3, with 8 nucleotides matching TRBD2. The germline gives CDR1 LGHNA, CDR2 YSLEER. CDR3 size: 17 residues. V trimming: 0 bases; J trimming: 3 bases; junction bases outside the gene matches: 8. The CDR3 spells CASSQDVSGSLTDTQYF. The CDR3 DNA follows: TGCGCCAGCAGCCAAGATGTAAGCGGGAGTCTTACAGATACGCAGTATTTT.

The genes are TRBV9 and TRBJ2-3, with D perhaps given as TRBD1 or TRBD2 (5 bases each). There are 14 residues in the CDR3. Germline values: CDR1 SGDLS, CDR2 YYNGEE. Trimming removed 0 bases at V and 6 bases at J, with 11 bases between. In DNA form, the CDR3 reads TGTGCCAGCAGCGTAGGAGGGGCGGCCGATACGCAGTATTTT. It translates to CASSVGGAADTQYF.

The chain uses TRBV7-9 and TRBJ2-7; D is unclear. Trimming removed 4 bases from V and 6 bases from J, with 13 bases in between. Germline V lookup: CDR1 SEHNR, CDR2 FQNEAQ (reference sequence). The CDR3 has 13 amino acids. The CDR3 is CASSSLRPSEQYF. CDR3 coding DNA: TGTGCCAGCAGCTCTCTACGACCCTCCGAGCAGTACTTC.

CDR3 DNA sequence: TGCGCCAGCAGCACGGGACAGGGCTCTGAAGCTTTCTTT. It specifies CASSTGQGSEAFF. V and J are TRBV5-1 and TRBJ1-1; 9 positions match TRBD1. V shed 4 bases and J 6 bases; nucleotides not matched to a gene: 4. The CDR3 is made up of 13 amino acids. CDR1 SGHRS and CDR2 YFSETQ come from the germline V gene.

This clone appeared a few times. The CDR3 DNA is TGTGCCAGCAGCTTAAACAGGGCGAACACTGAAGCTTTCTTT. Translating gives CASSLNRANTEAFF. This rearrangement joins TRBV7-2 to TRBJ1-1, with a possible D match to TRBD1 (6 bases). The CDR3 covers 14 residues. The V gene's germline CDR1 is SGHTA and CDR2 FQGNSA. Trimming removed 2 bases from V and 1 base from J, with 8 bases in between.

V gene TRBV28 combines with J gene TRBJ2-1; TRBD2 matches at 9 bases. The CDR3 consists of 16 residues. J gave up 10 bases and V 6 bases, and 16 bases lay outside the gene matches. Germline-derived CDR1 and CDR2 are MDHEN and SYDVKM. The CDR3 spells CASSPSVGGRAWEQFF. The CDR3 DNA follows: TGTGCCAGCAGCCCCTCCGTGGGCGGGAGGGCCTGGGAGCAGTTCTTC.

This rearrangement joins TRBV7-8 to TRBJ1-5; a possible D gene is TRBD1 (6 bases). The CDR3 is made up of 16 amino acids. V shed 5 bases and J shed 3 bases, with 17 bases lying between them. The germline gives CDR1 SGHVS, CDR2 FQNEAQ. DNA of the CDR3: TGTGCCAGCAGCACAAGCCGGGACAAATCCAATCAGCCCCAGCATTTT. It translates to CASSTSRDKSNQPQHF.

V gene TRBV6-5 combines with J gene TRBJ2-2; D unresolved. CDR1 is MNHEY and CDR2 is SVGAGI in the germline V gene. The CDR3 spans 13 residues. V was cut by 6 bases and J by 4 bases, with 9 bases left in between. CDR3 region: CASSSLGTGELFF. In DNA, the CDR3 is TGTGCCAGCAGCTCGCTCGGCACCGGGGAGCTGTTTTTT.

This chain connects TRBV4-2 to TRBJ2-5; D is unresolved. Trimming took 0 bases from V and 5 from J, leaving 7 bases between them. This CDR3 spans 13 amino acids. Germline V gives CDR1 LGHNA, CDR2 YNFKEQ. The CDR3 here is CASSQDPAETQYF. In DNA, the CDR3 is TGTGCCAGCAGCCAAGATCCCGCCGAGACCCAGTACTTC.